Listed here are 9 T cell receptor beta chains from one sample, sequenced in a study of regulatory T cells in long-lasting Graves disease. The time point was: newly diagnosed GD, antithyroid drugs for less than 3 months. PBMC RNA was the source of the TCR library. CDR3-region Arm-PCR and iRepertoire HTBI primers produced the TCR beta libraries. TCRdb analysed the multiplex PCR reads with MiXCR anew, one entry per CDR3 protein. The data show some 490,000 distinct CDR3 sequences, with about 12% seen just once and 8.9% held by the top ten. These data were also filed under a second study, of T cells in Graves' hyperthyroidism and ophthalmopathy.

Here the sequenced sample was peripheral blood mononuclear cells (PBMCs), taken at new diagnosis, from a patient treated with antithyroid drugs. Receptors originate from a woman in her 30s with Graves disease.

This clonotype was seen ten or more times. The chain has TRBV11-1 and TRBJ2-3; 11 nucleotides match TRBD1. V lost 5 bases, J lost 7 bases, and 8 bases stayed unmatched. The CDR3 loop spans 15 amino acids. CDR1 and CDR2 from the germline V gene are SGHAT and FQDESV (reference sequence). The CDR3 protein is CASSRRDRGTHTQYF. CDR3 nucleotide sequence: TGTGCCAGCAGCCGCCGGGACAGGGGGACCCATACGCAGTATTTT.

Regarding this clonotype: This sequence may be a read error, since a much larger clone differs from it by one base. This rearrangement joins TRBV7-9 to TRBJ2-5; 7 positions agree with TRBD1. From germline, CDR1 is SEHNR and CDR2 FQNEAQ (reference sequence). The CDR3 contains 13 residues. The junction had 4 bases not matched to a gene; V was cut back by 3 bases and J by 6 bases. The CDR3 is CASSFDRDKTQYF. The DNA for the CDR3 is TGTGCCAGCAGCTTCGACAGGGATAAGACCCAGTACTTC.

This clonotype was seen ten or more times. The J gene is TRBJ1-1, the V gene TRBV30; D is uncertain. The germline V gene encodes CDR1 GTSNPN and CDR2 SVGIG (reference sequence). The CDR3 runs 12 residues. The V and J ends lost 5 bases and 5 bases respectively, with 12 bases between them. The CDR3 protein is CAWGPGGTEAFF. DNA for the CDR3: TGTGCCTGGGGACCGGGAGGAACTGAAGCTTTCTTT.

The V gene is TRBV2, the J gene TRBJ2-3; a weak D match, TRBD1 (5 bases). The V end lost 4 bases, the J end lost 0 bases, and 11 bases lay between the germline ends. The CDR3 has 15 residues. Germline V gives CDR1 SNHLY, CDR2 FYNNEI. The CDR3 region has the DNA TGTGCCAGCAGTGCAGGCAGGGCAAGCACAGATACGCAGTATTTT. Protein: CASSAGRASTDTQYF.

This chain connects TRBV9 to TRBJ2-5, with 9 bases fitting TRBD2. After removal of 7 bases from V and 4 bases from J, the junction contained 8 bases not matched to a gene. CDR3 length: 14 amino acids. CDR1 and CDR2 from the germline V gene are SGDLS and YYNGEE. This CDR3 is CASGASGTVETQYF. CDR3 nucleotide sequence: TGTGCCAGCGGGGCTAGCGGGACAGTAGAGACCCAGTACTTC.

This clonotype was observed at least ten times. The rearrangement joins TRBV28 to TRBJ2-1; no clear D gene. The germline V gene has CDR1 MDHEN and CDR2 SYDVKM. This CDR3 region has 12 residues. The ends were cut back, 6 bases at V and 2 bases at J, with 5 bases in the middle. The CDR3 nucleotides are TGTGCCAGCAGCGTCGCCTACAATGAGCAGTTCTTC. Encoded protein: CASSVAYNEQFF.

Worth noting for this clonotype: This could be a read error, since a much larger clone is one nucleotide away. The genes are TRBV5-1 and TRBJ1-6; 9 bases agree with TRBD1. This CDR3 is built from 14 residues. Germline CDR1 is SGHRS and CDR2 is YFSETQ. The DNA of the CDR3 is TGCGCCAGCAGCTTACAGGGGGCAAGTTCACCCCTCCGCTTT. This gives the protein CASSLQGASSPLRF.

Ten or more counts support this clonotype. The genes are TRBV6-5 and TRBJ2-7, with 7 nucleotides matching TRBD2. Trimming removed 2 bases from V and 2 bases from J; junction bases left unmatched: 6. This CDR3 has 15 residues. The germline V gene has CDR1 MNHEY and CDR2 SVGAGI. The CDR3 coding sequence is TGTGCCAGCAGTTACAGTAGCGGGCAAACCTACGAGCAGTACTTC. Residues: CASSYSSGQTYEQYF.

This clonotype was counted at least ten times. CDR3 amino acids: CASRAGQVDEQYF. The CDR3 nucleotides read TGTGCCAGCAGGGCTGGACAGGTGGACGAGCAGTACTTC. The V call is TRBV2, the J call TRBJ2-7, with 7 bases identical to TRBD1. The trim removed 6 bases at V and 5 bases at J, leaving 7 bases unmatched. There are 13 residues in the CDR3. Germline V gene sequence: CDR1 SNHLY, CDR2 FYNNEI.